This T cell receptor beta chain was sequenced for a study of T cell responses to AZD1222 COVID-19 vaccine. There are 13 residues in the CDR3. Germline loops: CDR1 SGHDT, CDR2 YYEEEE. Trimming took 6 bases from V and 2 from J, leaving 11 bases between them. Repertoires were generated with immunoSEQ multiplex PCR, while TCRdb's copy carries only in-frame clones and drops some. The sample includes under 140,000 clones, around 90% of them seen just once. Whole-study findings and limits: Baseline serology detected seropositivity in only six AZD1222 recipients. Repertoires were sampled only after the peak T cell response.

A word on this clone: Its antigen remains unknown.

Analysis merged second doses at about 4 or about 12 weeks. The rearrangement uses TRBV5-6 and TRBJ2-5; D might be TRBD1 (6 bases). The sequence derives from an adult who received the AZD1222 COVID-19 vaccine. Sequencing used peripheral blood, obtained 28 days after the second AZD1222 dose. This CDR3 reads CASIDRLQETQYF. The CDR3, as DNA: TGTGCCAGCATAGACAGGCTTCAAGAGACCCAGTACTTC.